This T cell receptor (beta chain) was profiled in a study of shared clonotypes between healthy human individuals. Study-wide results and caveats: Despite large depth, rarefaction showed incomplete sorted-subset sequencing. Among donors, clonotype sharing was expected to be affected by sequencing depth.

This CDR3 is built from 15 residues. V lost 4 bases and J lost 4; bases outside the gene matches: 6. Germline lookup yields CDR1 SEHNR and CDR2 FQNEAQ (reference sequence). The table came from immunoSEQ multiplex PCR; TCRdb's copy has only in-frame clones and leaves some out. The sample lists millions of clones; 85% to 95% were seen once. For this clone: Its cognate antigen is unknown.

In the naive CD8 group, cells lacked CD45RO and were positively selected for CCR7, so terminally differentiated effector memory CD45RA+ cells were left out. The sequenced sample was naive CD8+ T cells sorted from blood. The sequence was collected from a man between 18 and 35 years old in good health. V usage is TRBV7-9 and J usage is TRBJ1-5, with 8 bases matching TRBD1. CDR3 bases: TGTGCCAGCAGCTCGACAGGGGAGGCAAATCAGCCCCAGCATTTT. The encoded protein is CASSSTGEANQPQHF.